This passage covers 25 T cell receptor beta chains from one sample sequenced in a study of shared clonotypes between healthy human individuals. Repertoires were generated with immunoSEQ multiplex PCR, while TCRdb's copy carries only in-frame clones and drops some. The data show roughly 2.2 million clones, with around 92% seen just once and roughly 0.34% held by the top ten. The sequenced sample was naive CD4+ T cells from PBMCs. Subset noted: CD45RA+ positively selected. The receptors stem from a young man in good health. Some clones in this sample may be carry-over from other donors' samples.

The chain recombines TRBV27 with TRBJ2-5; weak D call: TRBD2 (5 bases). Trimming took off 8 bases at V and 4 bases at J, with 14 bases between the two ends. The germline V gene encodes CDR1 MNHEY and CDR2 SMNVEV (reference sequence). The CDR3 consists of 13 residues. CDR3 amino acids: CASRLLRGETQYF. In DNA, the CDR3 is TGTGCCAGCCGCCTACTTCGGGGAGAGACCCAGTACTTC.

This chain connects TRBV5-5 to TRBJ2-5, with 12 bases lining up with TRBD1. CDR3 size: 17 residues. After removal of 3 bases from V and 7 bases from J, the junction contained 13 bases not matched to a gene. Germline V gene lookup returns CDR1 SGHKS and CDR2 YYEKEE (reference sequence). As DNA, the CDR3 is TGTGCCAGCAGCTCGACCGGGACAGGGGGCCCTCAGGGGACCCAGTACTTC. This gives the protein CASSSTGTGGPQGTQYF.

The genes are TRBV5-1 and TRBJ2-2; 9 nucleotides match TRBD1. Trimming took 3 bases from V and 7 from J; bases not matched to a gene: 7. The CDR3 loop spans 15 amino acids. Germline lookup yields CDR1 SGHRS and CDR2 YFSETQ. CDR3 in amino acids: CASSSPGTGHGELFF. The CDR3 DNA is TGCGCCAGCAGCTCCCCCGGGACAGGGCACGGGGAGCTGTTTTTT.

The V gene is TRBV18, the J gene TRBJ1-1; TRBD1 matches at 9 bases. With V trimmed by 3 bases and J by 6 bases, 5 bases remained unmatched. This CDR3 region has 14 residues. Germline CDR1 KGHSH, CDR2 LQKENI. The CDR3 coding sequence is TGTGCCAGCTCACCCGGACAGGGGCTCGCTGAAGCTTTCTTT. Its translation: CASSPGQGLAEAFF.

This chain joins TRBV4-1 and TRBJ2-7; 8 bases agree with TRBD2. The CDR3 has 16 amino acids. CDR1 is MGHRA and CDR2 is YSYEKL in the germline V gene. Trimming took 2 bases from V and 3 from J; bases not matched to a gene: 9. The CDR3 sequence: CASSQPGAGGIYEQYF. In nucleotides, the CDR3 is TGCGCCAGCAGCCAACCTGGGGCGGGAGGTATCTACGAGCAGTACTTC.

The chain employs TRBV7-6 and TRBJ1-5; the D is unclear. This CDR3 is built from 15 residues. The germline gives CDR1 SGHVS, CDR2 FNYEAQ. The V end lost 1 base, the J end lost 5 bases, and 12 bases lay between the germline ends. The CDR3, as DNA: TGTGCCAGCAGCTTAGGGTCAGGAGAGGATCAGCCCCAGCATTTT. It yields the protein CASSLGSGEDQPQHF.

The V call is TRBV7-9, the J call TRBJ2-3, with 8 positions matching TRBD2. CDR3 size: 16 residues. Germline lookup yields CDR1 SEHNR and CDR2 FQNEAQ (reference sequence). Losses at the gene ends were 8 bases for V and 0 bases for J; bases not matched to a gene: 10. The CDR3 DNA is TGTGCCAGCCAGCCCCGTAGCGGGGTAAGCACAGATACGCAGTATTTT. It specifies CASQPRSGVSTDTQYF.

The rearrangement joins TRBV28 to TRBJ1-1; D remains unclear. V was clipped by 9 bases and J by 3 bases, with 11 bases between them. There are 12 residues in the CDR3. In germline, CDR1 is MDHEN, CDR2 SYDVKM. CDR3 sequence: CASTTPYTEAFF. The CDR3 region has the DNA TGTGCCAGTACAACCCCATACACTGAAGCTTTCTTT. Full variable domain (rest looked up from reference TRBV28 and TRBJ1-1): DVKVTQSSRYLVKRTGEKVFLECVQDMDHENMFWYRQDPGLGLRLIYFSYDVKMKEKGDIPEGYSVSREKKERFSLILESASTNQTSMYLCASTTPYTEAFFGQGTRLTVV.

This clone was seen just once. The chain has TRBV7-8 and TRBJ2-6, with D possibly TRBD2 on 6 matching bases. The CDR3 runs 14 residues. Trimming removed 2 bases from V and 8 bases from J, with 10 bases in between. Per germline, CDR1 SGHVS and CDR2 FQNEAQ. The CDR3 bases are TGTGCCAGCAGCTTATCGGGGGTCCCCAACGTCCTGACTTTC. It is translated as CASSLSGVPNVLTF.

V gene TRBV10-3 combines with J gene TRBJ1-1, with 8 bases lining up with TRBD1. V was pared by 9 bases and J by 0 bases, with 6 bases of the junction left unmatched. The CDR3 is 14 amino acids. CDR1 is ENHRY, CDR2 SYGVKD, per germline. CDR3 coding DNA: TGTGCCATTCGACAGGGGCCCCTGAACACTGAAGCTTTCTTT. Encoded protein: CAIRQGPLNTEAFF.

V gene TRBV5-6 combines with J gene TRBJ2-1, with 8 bases fitting TRBD2. Germline assignment: CDR1 SGHDT and CDR2 YYEEEE. The CDR3 is made up of 15 amino acids. The J segment lost 0 bases and the V segment lost 1 base, leaving 0 bases of the junction unmatched. CDR3 in amino acids: CASSLSGSSYNEQFF. The CDR3, as DNA: TGTGCCAGCAGCTTGAGCGGGAGCTCCTACAATGAGCAGTTCTTC.

The chain is built from TRBV7-9 and TRBJ2-7; D possibly matches TRBD1 or TRBD2 (5 bases each). The germline V gene encodes CDR1 SEHNR and CDR2 FQNEAQ (reference sequence). V lost 6 bases and J lost 0, with 12 bases in between. The CDR3 is made up of 14 amino acids. CDR3 sequence (DNA): TGTGCCAGCAGGGAGATTGGGGGCTCCTACGAGCAGTACTTC. Translating gives CASREIGGSYEQYF.

The chain joins TRBV7-2 to TRBJ2-1; 7 nucleotides align to TRBD2. The ends lost 6 bases at V and 0 bases at J; junction bases unmatched: 5. CDR3 length equals 15 residues. Looked up from germline, CDR1 is SGHTA and CDR2 is FQGNSA. The CDR3 loop is CASSERTSSYNEQFF. As DNA, the CDR3 is TGTGCCAGCAGTGAACGGACTAGCTCCTACAATGAGCAGTTCTTC.

This chain joins TRBV7-3 and TRBJ2-7, with 7 bases fitting TRBD2. Per germline, CDR1 SGHTA and CDR2 FQGTGA. The CDR3 totals 15 residues. J gave up 3 bases and V 5 bases, and 10 bases lay outside the gene matches. CDR3 amino acids: CASSPLGGSDYEQYF. The DNA of the CDR3 is TGTGCCAGCAGCCCCCTCGGCGGGAGCGACTACGAGCAGTACTTC.

V usage is TRBV10-3 and J usage is TRBJ2-7, with 12 bases identical to TRBD2. The CDR3 spans 15 residues. Trimming removed 8 bases from V and 4 bases from J; junction bases left unmatched: 9. Germline loops: CDR1 ENHRY, CDR2 SYGVKD. CDR3 residues: CAILRETSGSYEQYF. In DNA, the CDR3 is TGTGCCATCTTAAGGGAGACTAGCGGGAGTTACGAGCAGTACTTC.

The chain has TRBV10-3 and TRBJ2-1; 8 nucleotides align to TRBD1. The CDR3 is 17 residues long. CDR1 is ENHRY, CDR2 SYGVKD, per germline. J lost 3 bases, V lost 1 base, and 8 bases had no gene match. The CDR3 sequence: CAISEYPDRGDYNEQFF. The CDR3, as DNA: TGTGCCATCAGTGAGTACCCCGACAGGGGCGACTACAATGAGCAGTTCTTC.

The V call is TRBV5-4, the J call TRBJ2-7; 7 nucleotides line up with TRBD1. Germline V lookup: CDR1 SGHNT, CDR2 YYREEE (reference sequence). The CDR3 spans 13 residues. With 5 bases clipped from V and 3 bases from J, the junction kept 5 bases outside the gene matches. CDR3 DNA: TGTGCCAGCAGTTCGGGACAGAGCTACGAGCAGTACTTC. Its protein product is CASSSGQSYEQYF.

The J gene is TRBJ2-7, the V gene TRBV27; D might be TRBD1 (7 bases). Germline V gene lookup returns CDR1 MNHEY and CDR2 SMNVEV (reference sequence). Trimming removed 1 base at V and 7 bases at J, with 20 bases between. This CDR3 is built from 16 residues. DNA for the CDR3: TGTGCCAGCAGTTTATTTAGGTCAGGGGGGAGGATGGAGCAGTACTTC. It yields the protein CASSLFRSGGRMEQYF.

The rearrangement joins TRBV6-1 to TRBJ1-5, with D possibly matching TRBD1 (5 bases). With 2 bases removed from V and 3 bases from J, the gap between germline ends came to 11 bases. Per the germline V gene, CDR1 is MNHNS and CDR2 is SASEGT. CDR3 length: 15 residues. CDR3 bases: TGTGCCAGCAGTGAAAGGGGCAGTAACAATCAGCCCCAGCATTTT. Its protein is CASSERGSNNQPQHF.

This chain joins TRBV7-3 and TRBJ2-7; the D gene is possibly TRBD1 (6 bases). CDR3 length: 14 residues. V lost 4 bases to trimming and J lost 3 bases, with 13 bases between them. Germline V lookup: CDR1 SGHTA, CDR2 FQGTGA. CDR3 DNA sequence: TGTGCCAGCAGCTCCCGCGCAGGGGACTACGAGCAGTACTTC. Amino acid sequence: CASSSRAGDYEQYF.

The chain is built from TRBV28 and TRBJ2-1; 10 positions match TRBD2. Germline V gene sequence: CDR1 MDHEN, CDR2 SYDVKM. The CDR3 is 17 amino acids. V was pared by 2 bases and J by 6 bases, with 10 bases of the junction left unmatched. The CDR3 loop is CASSLIRASGSFNEQFF. CDR3 DNA: TGTGCCAGCAGTTTAATACGGGCTAGCGGGAGTTTCAATGAGCAGTTCTTC.

The rearrangement joins TRBV19 to TRBJ1-5; D remains unclear. Trimming pared 4 bases from V and 2 bases from J, leaving 9 bases between. This CDR3 has 14 amino acids. Germline CDR1 reads LNHDA; CDR2 reads SQIVND (reference sequence). The CDR3 DNA sequence: TGTGCCAGTAGTACCGACCTGGGCAATCAGCCCCAGCATTTT. Protein sequence: CASSTDLGNQPQHF.

V and J are TRBV5-4 and TRBJ2-5; 8 bases match TRBD2. This CDR3 is built from 15 residues. After removal of 4 bases from V and 0 bases from J, the junction contained 5 bases not matched to a gene. Germline V gives CDR1 SGHNT, CDR2 YYREEE (reference sequence). The CDR3 is CASSGSGTYQETQYF. The CDR3 region has the DNA TGTGCCAGCAGCGGTAGCGGGACGTACCAAGAGACCCAGTACTTC.

Notes on this clone: The same CDR3 is also encoded by other DNA sequences in this sample. The gene calls are TRBV5-1 and TRBJ2-5; possibly TRBD1 or TRBD2 for D (5 bases each). The ends were cut back, 4 bases at V and 4 bases at J, with 11 bases in the middle. CDR3 length: 13 amino acids. CDR1 is SGHRS, CDR2 YFSETQ, per germline. The CDR3 bases are TGCGCCAGCAGCCCACCGAGGGGAGAGACCCAGTACTTC. Translating it yields CASSPPRGETQYF.

The gene calls are TRBV9 and TRBJ2-3, with 7 bases aligning to TRBD2. The V gene's germline CDR1 is SGDLS and CDR2 YYNGEE. Losses at the gene ends were 8 bases for V and 2 bases for J; bases not matched to a gene: 5. This CDR3 is built from 13 residues. CDR3 in amino acids: CASERGATDTQYF. CDR3 DNA sequence: TGTGCCAGTGAGCGGGGAGCCACAGATACGCAGTATTTT.